Sequencing of this TCR beta chain was carried out in a study of cytomegalovirus exposure and HLA in healthy donors. Notes on the study in general: An assumption of roughly uniform sequencing depth across donors underlay the presence/absence analyses. The authors enumerated 164 TCR beta chains as linked to cytomegalovirus.

As for this clone: Its antigen is currently unknown.

In the PCR, 60 Vbeta and 13 Jbeta primers were used. Using immunoSEQ multiplex PCR, the repertoire was profiled, and TCRdb retains in-frame clones only, with some absent. The sample records some 110,000 clones, around 80% being singletons. Trimming left V 0 bases short and J 6 bases short, with 16 bases between. Germline assignment: CDR1 SGHRS and CDR2 YFSETQ. The CDR3 is 15 residues long. The rearrangement links TRBV5-1 to TRBJ2-7; D might be TRBD2 (7 bases). The clonotype comes from a man under 40 in good health and CMV-seropositive. Sequenced: PBMCs. CDR3 DNA: TGCGCCAGCAGCTTGGCCGGTTACAGGGAGGGCGAGCAGTACTTC. Protein product: CASSLAGYREGEQYF. Full variable domain (remainder filled in from reference TRBV5-1 and TRBJ2-7): KAGVTQTPRYLIKTRGQQVTLSCSPISGHRSVSWYQQTPGQGLQFLFEYFSETQRNKGNFPGRFSGRQFSNSRSEMNVSTLELGDSALYLCASSLAGYREGEQYFGPGTRLTVT.